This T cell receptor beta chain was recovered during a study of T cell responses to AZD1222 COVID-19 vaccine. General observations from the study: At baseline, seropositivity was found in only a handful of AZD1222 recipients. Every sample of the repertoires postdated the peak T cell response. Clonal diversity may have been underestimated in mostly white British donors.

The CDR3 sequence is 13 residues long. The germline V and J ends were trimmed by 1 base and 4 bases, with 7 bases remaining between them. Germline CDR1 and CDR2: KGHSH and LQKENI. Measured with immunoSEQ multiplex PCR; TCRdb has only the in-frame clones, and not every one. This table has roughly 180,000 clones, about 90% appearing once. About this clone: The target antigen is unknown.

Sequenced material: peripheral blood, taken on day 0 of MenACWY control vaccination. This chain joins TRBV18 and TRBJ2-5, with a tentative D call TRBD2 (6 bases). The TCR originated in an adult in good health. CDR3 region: CASSPQAGETQYF. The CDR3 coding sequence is TGTGCCAGCTCACCACAAGCGGGAGAGACCCAGTACTTC.